These T cell receptor beta chains were read from a single sample in a study of blood T cell repertoires in COVID-19. Profiled with immunoSEQ multiplex PCR; TCRdb holds only in-frame clones, not every one. The table includes about 180,000 clones, approximately 86% detected once. Sequenced input: peripheral blood. The receptors were gathered from a woman aged 45-59 years with acute or convalescent COVID-19. Each CDR3 is given with its conserved first and last residue. A D gene is named only where the DNA matches it firmly.

d_call j_call v_call cdr3_aa
NA TRBJ1-5 TRBV7-8 CASSLGTVHSNQPQHF
TRBD1 TRBJ1-2 TRBV5-4 CASSLGTGVWYGYTF
TRBD1 TRBJ2-7 TRBV19 CASSSSGGSSSYEQYF
NA TRBJ1-1 TRBV16 CASSGQLRVATLKANTEAFF
NA TRBJ2-3 TRBV18 CASSGLTNTDTQYF
TRBD1 TRBJ2-5 TRBV5-1 CASSSGQGVETQYF
NA TRBJ1-4 TRBV5-6 CASRLGQKNEKLFF
NA TRBJ1-2 TRBV19 CASSIPPGELSGYTF
TRBD2 TRBJ2-5 TRBV10-3 CAISGTSSGQETQYF
NA TRBJ1-2 TRBV4-3 CASSPGDWANYGYTF
NA TRBJ2-7 TRBV7-9 CASTLDAQPTYEQYF
TRBD1 TRBJ2-1 TRBV5-8 CASSVGTATLYNEQFF
TRBD1 TRBJ1-1 TRBV9 CASSVGQGITGVNTEAFF
NA TRBJ2-3 TRBV18 CASSPLTEDTQYF
NA TRBJ1-1 TRBV5-4 CASSFETGNTEAFF
NA TRBJ2-7 TRBV18 CASSPPVQGMAYEQYF
TRBD1 TRBJ1-1 TRBV7-3 CASSLEGGARNTEAFF
NA TRBJ1-1 TRBV29-1 CSVSYGDTEAFF
NA TRBJ2-7 TRBV7-2 CASSPRQASYYEQYF
NA TRBJ1-1 TRBV5-1 CASSLAPTGNTEAFF
TRBD2 TRBJ2-1 TRBV6-2/TRBV6-3 CASSYTGLAYNEQFF
NA TRBJ1-2 TRBV5-4 CASRPEARELWGYTF
NA TRBJ1-2 TRBV27 CASKEALLGYTF
TRBD2 TRBJ2-3 TRBV10-3 CAISQGLAGGSDTQYF
NA TRBJ1-2 TRBV9 CASSVDDSSFYGYTF
NA TRBJ1-6 TRBV14 CASSSTYNSPLHF
NA TRBJ1-5 TRBV6-5 CASSPYGQSNQPQHF
NA TRBJ2-7 TRBV21-1 CANRRQGYEQYF
NA TRBJ1-2 TRBV5-6 CASSFRAGGNYGYTF
NA TRBJ2-1 TRBV7-2 CASSLHIGLQYNEQFF
TRBD1 TRBJ1-1 TRBV7-9 CASSPRPGQGPNTEAFF
TRBD1 TRBJ1-4 TRBV27 CASSLSSGTALEKLFF
NA TRBJ1-2 TRBV21-1 CASSKGEDYGYTF
NA TRBJ2-1 TRBV6-1 CASSDRGDEQFF
NA TRBJ2-2 TRBV24-1 CATSDFPGETGELFF
TRBD1 TRBJ2-7 TRBV6-2/TRBV6-3 CASSWDRAPDYGAYEQYF
TRBD2 TRBJ2-2 TRBV10-2 CASSEAGVTGELFF
NA TRBJ2-3 TRBV5-1 CASSPEGDTQYF
TRBD1 TRBJ2-4 TRBV4-1 CASSHLKRTGGKNIQYF
TRBD2 TRBJ2-3 TRBV6-5 CATSTAGSTDTQYF
NA TRBJ2-7 TRBV18 CASSPTSSGNEQYF
NA TRBJ2-2 TRBV30 CAWSEVGHRYTGELFF
NA TRBJ2-3 TRBV6-2/TRBV6-3 CASSDPGLGIVTQYF
NA TRBJ1-1 TRBV3-1/TRBV3-2 CASSQVAMNTEAFF
NA TRBJ1-3 TRBV13 CASSDHYRLAGNTIYF
NA TRBJ2-7 TRBV18 CASSPLGPGTMKYEQYF
NA TRBJ2-7 TRBV5-1 CASSADRISYEQYF
NA TRBJ1-1 TRBV19 CASSGSETMNTEAFF
NA TRBJ2-5 TRBV11-2 CASRNTQDSQETQYF
NA TRBJ2-3 TRBV5-1 CASSGGVGTDTQYF
TRBD2 TRBJ2-3 TRBV4-3 CASSQESSGGTDTQYF
NA TRBJ1-1 TRBV19 CASSIQVYTEAFF
NA TRBJ1-2 TRBV11-2 CASSLMGPLGYTF
TRBD1 TRBJ1-5 TRBV5-8 CASSLARGSIGQPQHF
TRBD1 TRBJ1-2 TRBV7-3 CASSPGGGYGYTF